The rows below give T cell receptor beta chains drawn from one sample of a study of blood T cell repertoires in COVID-19. Assay used: immunoSEQ multiplex PCR; TCRdb lists only in-frame clones, some missing. Among some 250,000 clones listed, roughly four fifths were seen once. The sample comprised peripheral blood. Source of these receptors: a woman older than 75 with acute or convalescent COVID-19. CDR3s include the opening cysteine and the closing phenylalanine or tryptophan. The order of the fields is J gene, V gene, D gene, CDR3 length, clone size, CDR3 DNA, CDR3 protein. The D gene is left open where the match is weak. Expanded clones are given a class, and other clones once, few, many or no size at all.

TRBJ2-3 TRBV29-1 TRBD2 11 NA TGCAGCGTTGTTAGCGGGAATACGCAGTATTTT CSVVSGNTQYF
TRBJ2-5 TRBV2 TRBD1 16 NA TGTGCCAGCAGTGAAGCGTTCAGGGGGCTTGGGGAGACCCAGTACTTC CASSEAFRGLGETQYF
TRBJ2-3 TRBV27 TRBD2 20 NA TGTGCCAGCAGTTTAAAGGGAGGGGTAGCGGGTCGAATTAGCACAGATACGCAGTATTTT CASSLKGGVAGRISTDTQYF
TRBJ1-5 TRBV5-1 TRBD1 19 few TGCGCCAGCAGCTTGTCCCCCTCCTTTAGGGACAGACACAATCAGCCCCAGCATTTT CASSLSPSFRDRHNQPQHF
TRBJ1-2 TRBV4-2 TRBD1 17 few TGTGCCAGCAGCCGTCGGGGTACGGGACAGGGGTTCCATGGCTACACCTTC CASSRRGTGQGFHGYTF
TRBJ2-5 TRBV28 TRBD2 20 NA TGTGCCAGCAGTCCACCCCCCCGGCTAGCGGGGGGCTTAGACCAAGAGACCCAGTACTTC CASSPPPRLAGGLDQETQYF
TRBJ1-2 TRBV18 TRBD1 16 NA TGTGCCAGCTCACCGGAGAGGGGGCCAGCTAACTATGGCTACACCTTC CASSPERGPANYGYTF
TRBJ1-1 TRBV19 TRBD1 14 NA TGTGCCAGTTTTCCTGGTACAGGGGGCACTGAAGCTTTCTTT CASFPGTGGTEAFF
TRBJ2-3 TRBV28 TRBD1 15 few TGTGCCAGCAGTTCCCCGGGACAGGGCACAGATACGCAGTATTTT CASSSPGQGTDTQYF
TRBJ2-2 TRBV27 NA 16 NA TGTGCCAGCAGTCCCAGACAGCCCCGAGGCACCGGGGAGCTGTTTTTT CASSPRQPRGTGELFF
TRBJ2-2 TRBV4-1 TRBD1 18 NA TGCGCCAGCAGCCAGAGATCCCCAGGGGGCTCGAACACCGGGGAGCTGTTTTTT CASSQRSPGGSNTGELFF
TRBJ1-2 TRBV2 NA 13 NA TGTGCCAGCAGTGAATCGGGTTCTGGTGGCTACACCTTC CASSESGSGGYTF
TRBJ1-1 TRBV2 TRBD1 14 NA TGTGCCAGCAGTGAAGGCCACAGGGGAAAAAGAGCTTTCTTT CASSEGHRGKRAFF
TRBJ2-5 TRBV5-1 NA 15 NA TGCGCCAGCAGCGCACTACCCCGCCCCGGGGAGACCCAGTACTTC CASSALPRPGETQYF
TRBJ2-3 TRBV3-1/TRBV3-2 TRBD1 14 NA TGTGCCAGCAGCTTTGGACAGGGAGAGGGTACGCAGTATTTT CASSFGQGEGTQYF
TRBJ1-6 TRBV9 NA 14 NA TGTGCCAGCAGCGTCAGTACAAATAATTCACCCCTCCACTTT CASSVSTNNSPLHF
TRBJ2-7 TRBV12-3/TRBV12-4 NA 12 NA TGTGCCAGCAGTTTACGAGCCTACGAGCAGTACTTC CASSLRAYEQYF
TRBJ1-2 TRBV2 NA 13 NA TGTGCCGGAAGGCCCGGGGTAGTCTATGGCTACACCTTC CAGRPGVVYGYTF
TRBJ1-1 TRBV10-3 NA 14 once TGTGCCATTCAAGCGACAGGCATGAACACTGAAGCTTTCTTT CAIQATGMNTEAFF
TRBJ2-1 TRBV3-1/TRBV3-2 NA 9 NA TGTGCCAGCAGCCCAGGGCTGTTCTTC CASSPGLFF
TRBJ1-5 TRBV29-1 TRBD1 13 NA TGCAGCGTTGCGGACAGGGGCAATCAGCCCCAGCATTTT CSVADRGNQPQHF
TRBJ1-1 TRBV2 NA 13 once TGTGCCAGCAAGACGGGGATGAACACTGAAGCTTTCTTT CASKTGMNTEAFF
TRBJ2-2 TRBV19 NA 13 NA TGTGCCAGTAGTCCTCGGTCGACCGGGGAGCTGTTTTTT CASSPRSTGELFF
TRBJ1-5 TRBV5-1 TRBD1 15 NA TGCGCCAGCAGTTACGGACAGGGAGAGAATCAGCCCCAGCATTTT CASSYGQGENQPQHF
TRBJ1-5 TRBV2 TRBD1 16 once TGTGCCAGCAGCAAACAGGGGATTATAAGCAATCAGCCCCAGCATTTT CASSKQGIISNQPQHF
TRBJ2-2 TRBV6-5 NA 15 NA TGTGCCAGCCACCAATCCCGAGCGGTCACCGGGGAGCTGTTTTTT CASHQSRAVTGELFF